The clone carrying this TCR beta chain was seen a handful of times. Its specificity is unknown. The data originate from a study of cytomegalovirus exposure and HLA in healthy donors. Study conclusions and caveats: HLA restriction was apparent for most CMV-associated TCR beta chains in a later analysis. Earlier analysis found most TCR beta V segments productive about 87% or about 30% of the time.

CDR3 size: 17 residues. J gave up 13 bases and V 3 bases, and 17 bases lay outside the gene matches. In germline, CDR1 is SGHAT, CDR2 FQDESV (reference sequence). It was with 60 Vbeta and 13 Jbeta primers that the PCR ran. Repertoires were generated with immunoSEQ multiplex PCR, while TCRdb's copy carries only in-frame clones and drops some. The sample carries some 70,000 clones, approximately 70% recorded once. Though nominally healthy at sampling, donors likely had unrecorded immune exposures. The chain carries TRBV11-1 and TRBJ2-1; 11 bases line up with TRBD2. Material for sequencing was PBMCs. The sequence was obtained from a male donor in good health and CMV-seropositive. DNA for the CDR3: TGTGCCAGCAGCTTGAGGTTGGTAGCGGGAGGGCCGCGTCGTCAGTTCTTC. It translates to CASSLRLVAGGPRRQFF.